Below are 27 T cell receptor beta chains sequenced from a single sample in a study of blood T cell repertoires in COVID-19. Some clones are missing from TCRdb's copy, which holds only in-frame ones; the method was immunoSEQ multiplex PCR. The sample consists of about 300,000 clones, roughly 90% of them appearing once. Specimen: peripheral blood. The receptors derive from a man in his forties with acute or convalescent COVID-19.

This chain joins TRBV19 and TRBJ2-3; 7 positions agree with TRBD1. The CDR3 covers 14 residues. Germline loops: CDR1 LNHDA, CDR2 SQIVND (reference sequence). The junction had 7 bases not matched to a gene; V was cut back by 8 bases and J by 2 bases. DNA for the CDR3: TGTGCCAGTGCTGGACAGGTCTTCACAGATACGCAGTATTTT. As protein: CASAGQVFTDTQYF.

The chain couples TRBV24-1 to TRBJ2-7; D remains ambiguous. Germline V gene lookup returns CDR1 KGHDR and CDR2 SFDVKD. Trimming removed 4 bases from V and 4 bases from J, with 10 bases in between. The CDR3 totals 13 residues. The CDR3 DNA is TGTGCCACCAGTGACCGGTCGGGTTACGAGCAGTACTTC. Translation gives CATSDRSGYEQYF.

V gene TRBV30 combines with J gene TRBJ1-1, with D possibly matching TRBD1 (6 bases). Germline-derived CDR1 and CDR2 are GTSNPN and SVGIG (reference sequence). The CDR3 totals 15 residues. The V end lost 2 bases, the J end lost 2 bases, and 15 bases lay between the germline ends. DNA for the CDR3: TGTGCCTGGAGTCTAAGGGGGAACCATAACACTGAAGCTTTCTTT. It specifies CAWSLRGNHNTEAFF.

This chain joins TRBV5-5 and TRBJ1-5; 7 bases agree with TRBD1. Losses at the gene ends were 0 bases for V and 6 bases for J; bases not matched to a gene: 3. This CDR3 contains 14 residues. Germline-derived CDR1 and CDR2 are SGHKS and YYEKEE (reference sequence). The CDR3 bases are TGTGCCAGCAGCTTGGCAACAGGGGTTCAGCCCCAGCATTTT. Its translation is CASSLATGVQPQHF.

This chain connects TRBV5-4 to TRBJ2-2; 8 bases match TRBD1. CDR3 length: 14 amino acids. V lost 9 bases and J lost 5; bases outside the gene matches: 9. CDR1 is SGHNT, CDR2 YYREEE, per germline (reference sequence). DNA of the CDR3: TGTGCCACCGAGCAGGGGGCCCGGACCGGGGAGCTGTTTTTT. This sequence encodes CATEQGARTGELFF.

The chain carries TRBV5-1 and TRBJ1-4; D may be TRBD1 (6 bases). The germline V gene has CDR1 SGHRS and CDR2 YFSETQ. The length of the CDR3 is 14 residues. V shed 3 bases and J shed 7 bases, with 13 bases lying between them. CDR3 sequence (DNA): TGCGCCAGCAGCTCCGGACAGAAGGGTGAAAAACTGTTTTTT. Translation: CASSSGQKGEKLFF.

The rearrangement uses TRBV5-4 and TRBJ2-5; 7 bases are a match to TRBD1. The V and J ends lost 4 bases and 5 bases, in that order; junction bases with no gene match: 8. CDR3 length: 14 amino acids. Germline-derived CDR1 and CDR2 are SGHNT and YYREEE (reference sequence). The CDR3 coding sequence is TGTGCCAGCAGCGCCGACAGGGTGAAGGAGACCCAGTACTTC. Encoded protein: CASSADRVKETQYF.

Written as DNA, the CDR3 is TGTGCCAGCAGCCTACAGGGCCTCGCCCTAGATGGCTACACCTTC. Its protein is CASSLQGLALDGYTF. This chain uses TRBV7-9 with TRBJ1-2, with D maybe TRBD1 (6 bases). V gave up 5 bases and J gave up 6 bases, with 19 bases separating them. The CDR3 covers 15 residues. Per germline, CDR1 SEHNR and CDR2 FQNEAQ (reference sequence).

This chain uses TRBV5-1 with TRBJ1-5; the match to TRBD1 covers 7 bases. The ends lost 5 bases at V and 4 bases at J; junction bases unmatched: 3. There are 13 residues in the CDR3. Germline loops: CDR1 SGHRS, CDR2 YFSETQ. In DNA form, the CDR3 reads TGCGCCAGCAGAGACAGGGATAATCAGCCCCAGCATTTT. It codes for CASRDRDNQPQHF.

This clone was counted only a few times. V is TRBV30 and J is TRBJ2-4; D perhaps matches TRBD2 (6 bases). The CDR3 is made up of 15 amino acids. V lost 2 bases, J lost 7 bases, and 18 bases lay in between. The germline gives CDR1 GTSNPN, CDR2 SVGIG (reference sequence). DNA for the CDR3: TGTGCCTGGAGTCTGGGACTTGGCTCCACGAACATTCAGTACTTC. Translating gives CAWSLGLGSTNIQYF.

V usage is TRBV29-1 and J usage is TRBJ2-7, with TRBD1 matching 10 bases. From germline, CDR1 is SQVTM and CDR2 ANQGSEA. The CDR3 has 15 amino acids. Trimming took 3 bases from V and 6 from J; bases not matched to a gene: 11. CDR3 nucleotides: TGCAGCGTTGATGTAGGACAGGGGGTCCCCACCGAGCAGTACTTC. It encodes CSVDVGQGVPTEQYF.

This clone has only a few counts. The chain recombines TRBV19 with TRBJ1-6; TRBD1 aligns across 9 bases. Germline V gives CDR1 LNHDA, CDR2 SQIVND (reference sequence). There are 15 residues in the CDR3. Trimming cost V 2 bases and J 10 bases; bases outside gene matches: 6. CDR3 in DNA: TGTGCCAGTAGTATAATCCCGGGACAGGGCTCACCCCTCCACTTT. Its translation: CASSIIPGQGSPLHF.

This chain uses TRBV18 with TRBJ2-1; D is unclear. V was shortened by 2 bases and J by 1 base, with 9 bases between the two germline ends. The germline V gene has CDR1 KGHSH and CDR2 LQKENI. The CDR3 consists of 15 residues. CDR3 sequence (DNA): TGTGCCAGCTCACCAAGTTCACTTTCCTACAATGAGCAGTTCTTC. Its protein is CASSPSSLSYNEQFF.

The rearrangement links TRBV6-1 to TRBJ2-1; 8 bases align to TRBD1. Germline V gives CDR1 MNHNS, CDR2 SASEGT. V lost 3 bases to trimming and J lost 10 bases; unmatched junction nucleotides: 2. CDR3 length equals 12 residues. This chain's CDR3 is CASSDRGLEQFF. In DNA form, the CDR3 reads TGTGCCAGCAGTGACAGGGGGCTGGAGCAGTTCTTC.

This chain uses TRBV6-6 with TRBJ2-1; 14 bases fit TRBD2. The germline CDR1 and CDR2 sequences are MNHNY and SVGAGI (reference sequence). The length of the CDR3 is 18 residues. Losses at the gene ends were 6 bases for V and 9 bases for J; bases not matched to a gene: 16. This CDR3 reads CASSRGTAGLAGAGEQFF. The CDR3 nucleotides read TGTGCCAGCAGCCGAGGGACGGCGGGACTAGCGGGGGCCGGTGAGCAGTTCTTC.

This clone was detected only a few times. This rearrangement joins TRBV19 to TRBJ2-2; no clear D. CDR3 length: 13 residues. V was shortened by 3 bases and J by 3 bases, with 5 bases between the two germline ends. Germline V gene data show CDR1 as LNHDA and CDR2 as SQIVND (reference sequence). CDR3 loop: CASSIVDTGELFF. As DNA, the CDR3 is TGTGCCAGTAGTATTGTAGACACCGGGGAGCTGTTTTTT.

This rearrangement joins TRBV24-1 to TRBJ2-1; 7 bases map to TRBD1. The CDR3 covers 14 residues. V dropped 5 bases and J dropped 9; count of bases not matched to a gene: 9. Germline V lookup: CDR1 KGHDR, CDR2 SFDVKD. The chain's CDR3 is CATSAGTAQGEQFF. The CDR3 region has the DNA TGTGCCACCAGTGCGGGGACAGCACAGGGTGAGCAGTTCTTC.

V is TRBV7-2 and J is TRBJ2-2, with 12 positions matching TRBD2. V lost 1 base to trimming and J lost 5 bases; unmatched junction nucleotides: 2. The germline V gene has CDR1 SGHTA and CDR2 FQGNSA. The CDR3 sequence is 16 residues long. CDR3 loop: CASSLGTSGVTGELFF. For the CDR3, the DNA is TGTGCCAGCAGCTTAGGGACTAGCGGGGTAACCGGGGAGCTGTTTTTT.

The J gene is TRBJ2-2, the V gene TRBV13; D is unresolved. Germline V gives CDR1 PRHDT, CDR2 FYEKMQ (reference sequence). This CDR3 comprises 15 residues. Trimming took 3 bases from V and 4 from J, leaving 12 bases between them. CDR3 protein: CASSFPSSGTGELFF. The CDR3 DNA reads TGTGCCAGCAGCTTCCCTTCGTCGGGCACCGGGGAGCTGTTTTTT.

The V gene is TRBV2, the J gene TRBJ2-3; D is unclear. This CDR3 spans 15 amino acids. The germline V gene encodes CDR1 SNHLY and CDR2 FYNNEI. With 5 bases removed from V and 1 base from J, the gap between germline ends came to 13 bases. The CDR3 sequence: CASSILRTGTDTQYF. CDR3 DNA sequence: TGTGCCAGCAGTATCCTTAGAACGGGCACAGATACGCAGTATTTT. The full variable domain, in which reference TRBV2 and TRBJ2-3 provide the parts outside the CDR3, is EPEVTQTPSHQVTQMGQEVILRCVPISNHLYFYWYRQILGQKVEFLVSFYNNEISEKSEIFDDQFSVERPDGSNFTLKIRSTKLEDSAMYFCASSILRTGTDTQYFGPGTRLTVL.

The chain joins TRBV5-4 to TRBJ1-2, with TRBD1 as a possible D gene (6 bases). This CDR3 is 13 amino acids long. Trimming took 6 bases from V and 8 from J, leaving 17 bases between them. The germline V gene has CDR1 SGHNT and CDR2 YYREEE (reference sequence). The CDR3 DNA reads as TGTGCCAGCACCCAACAGGGAATGGGAGGCTACACCTTC. It codes for CASTQQGMGGYTF.

The gene calls are TRBV5-4 and TRBJ2-1; D is possibly TRBD1 (7 bases). The ends were cut back, 3 bases at V and 7 bases at J, with 14 bases in the middle. CDR1 is SGHNT, CDR2 YYREEE, per germline (reference sequence). The CDR3 has 14 residues. CDR3 DNA sequence: TGTGCCAGCAGCTCTGCGGAGGGGGCGAATGAGCAGTTCTTC. Translation: CASSSAEGANEQFF.

CDR3 bases: TGTGCCAGCAGCTTGTCCCGGGACAGGGTTGATACGCAGTATTTT. Translating gives CASSLSRDRVDTQYF. The J gene is TRBJ2-3, the V gene TRBV5-4; 9 nucleotides line up with TRBD1. The V and J ends lost 1 base and 6 bases, in that order; junction bases with no gene match: 6. This CDR3 spans 15 amino acids. Germline values: CDR1 SGHNT, CDR2 YYREEE (reference sequence). The variable domain in full, completed from reference TRBV5-4 and TRBJ2-3, reads ETGVTQSPTHLIKTRGQQVTLRCSSQSGHNTVSWYQQALGQGPQFIFQYYREEENGRGNFPPRFSGLQFPNYSSELNVNALELDDSALYLCASSLSRDRVDTQYFGPGTRLTVL.

The J gene is TRBJ1-2, the V gene TRBV9, with 7 positions matching TRBD1. With 1 base clipped from V and 3 bases from J, the junction kept 3 bases outside the gene matches. CDR1 SGDLS and CDR2 YYNGEE come from the germline V gene. This CDR3 is 14 amino acids long. The CDR3 loop is CASSVSGTDYGYTF. CDR3 DNA: TGTGCCAGCAGCGTATCCGGGACAGACTATGGCTACACCTTC.

This chain joins TRBV6-5 and TRBJ2-7, with a weak D call TRBD1 (5 bases). The CDR3 has 14 residues. CDR1 and CDR2 (germline): MNHEY, SVGAGI. Trimming shortened V by 4 bases and J by 0 bases, and 10 bases separated the two germline ends. CDR3 coding DNA: TGTGCCAGCAGTTTTCAAGGGGCCTCCTACGAGCAGTACTTC. Its protein is CASSFQGASYEQYF.

V and J are TRBV3-1 (or the pseudogene TRBV3-2) and TRBJ1-4; 7 positions match TRBD1. There are 19 residues in the CDR3. Germline CDR1 LGHDT, CDR2 YNNKEL (reference sequence). Trimming removed 1 base from V and 0 bases from J; junction bases left unmatched: 11. This CDR3 reads CASSQARQGWITTNEKLFF. For the CDR3, the DNA is TGTGCCAGCAGCCAAGCCCGACAGGGTTGGATAACAACTAATGAAAAACTGTTTTTT.

This chain uses TRBV6-6 with TRBJ1-5; no clear D gene. Germline lookup yields CDR1 MNHNY and CDR2 SVGAGI (reference sequence). CDR3 length: 14 residues. V was trimmed by 0 bases and J by 4 bases, leaving 7 bases between them. For the CDR3, the DNA is TGTGCCAGCAGTTACTCGAGGATGAATCAGCCCCAGCATTTT. The encoded protein is CASSYSRMNQPQHF.